These 2 T cell receptor beta chains originate from one sample sequenced in a study of CD8+ T cells in alopecia areata. It was cDNA, reverse transcribed from extracted RNA, that served as the sequencing template. Clones were read by immunoSEQ multiplex PCR, and TCRdb kept only the in-frame ones, dropping some. The sample holds some 210,000 clones, roughly 57% seen once. The specimen was CD4+ T cells sorted from blood, collected at week 0. The receptors were gathered from a human donor with alopecia areata.

The V gene is TRBV4-1, the J gene TRBJ2-3; TRBD1 agrees at 9 bases. V lost 4 bases, J lost 8 bases, and 10 bases stayed unmatched. This CDR3 has 15 amino acids. Germline V gene data show CDR1 as MGHRA and CDR2 as YSYEKL. The CDR3 bases are TGCGCCAGCAGCCTCCCCGGGACAGGGTTAAGTACGCAGTATTTT. It codes for CASSLPGTGLSTQYF.

CDR3 residues: CAWKGANTGELFF. Here the CDR3 DNA reads TGTGCCTGGAAGGGAGCGAACACCGGGGAGCTGTTTTTT. This sequence joins TRBV30 and TRBJ2-2, with a possible D match to TRBD2 (5 bases). Germline V gene lookup returns CDR1 GTSNPN and CDR2 SVGIG (reference sequence). Trimming shortened V by 4 bases and J by 0 bases, and 6 bases separated the two germline ends. CDR3 length: 13 residues.